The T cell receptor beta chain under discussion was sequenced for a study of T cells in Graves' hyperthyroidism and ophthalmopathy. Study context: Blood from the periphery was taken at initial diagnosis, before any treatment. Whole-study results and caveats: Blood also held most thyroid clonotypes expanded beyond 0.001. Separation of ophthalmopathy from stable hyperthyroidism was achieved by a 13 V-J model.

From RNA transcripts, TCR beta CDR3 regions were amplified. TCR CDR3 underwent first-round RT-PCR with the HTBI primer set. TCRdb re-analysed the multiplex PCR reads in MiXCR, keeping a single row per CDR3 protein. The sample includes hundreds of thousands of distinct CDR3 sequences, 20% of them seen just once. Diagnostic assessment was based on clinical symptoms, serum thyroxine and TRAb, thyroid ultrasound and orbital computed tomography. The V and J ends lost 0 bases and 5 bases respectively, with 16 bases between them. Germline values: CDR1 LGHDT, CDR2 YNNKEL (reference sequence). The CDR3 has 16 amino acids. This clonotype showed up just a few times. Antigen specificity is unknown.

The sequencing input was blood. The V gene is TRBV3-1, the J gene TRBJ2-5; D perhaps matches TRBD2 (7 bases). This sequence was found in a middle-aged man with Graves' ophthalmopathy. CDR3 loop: CASSQDRGGAPETQYF. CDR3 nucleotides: TGTGCCAGCAGCCAAGATAGGGGGGGCGCCCCGGAGACCCAGTACTTC.